What follows describes a single T cell receptor beta chain. Its antigen is unidentified. Germline lookup yields CDR1 SEHNR and CDR2 FQNEAQ (reference sequence). The V and J ends lost 4 bases and 3 bases respectively, with 9 bases between them. This CDR3 is 14 amino acids long. This record belongs to a study of shared clonotypes between healthy human individuals. Study conclusions and caveats: Among a few donors, about 5% of naive CD4 clonotypes were found in common.

A CD45RA-negative memory subset and a CD45RA+ naive subset were separated from the CD4+ cells. Clones were read by immunoSEQ multiplex PCR, and TCRdb kept only the in-frame ones, dropping some. The sample has 2,500,000 or so clones, 80% to 95% seen once. The sequencing input was naive CD4+ T cells from PBMCs. The subset was: CD45RA+ positively selected. The chain has TRBV7-9 and TRBJ2-2; D is perhaps TRBD1 or TRBD2 (5 bases each). The receptor was isolated from a man between 18 and 29 years old in good health. Some clones in this sample may be carry-over from other donors' samples. The CDR3 spells CASSSGTYTGELFF. In DNA, the CDR3 is TGTGCCAGCAGCTCCGGGACGTACACCGGGGAGCTGTTTTTT.